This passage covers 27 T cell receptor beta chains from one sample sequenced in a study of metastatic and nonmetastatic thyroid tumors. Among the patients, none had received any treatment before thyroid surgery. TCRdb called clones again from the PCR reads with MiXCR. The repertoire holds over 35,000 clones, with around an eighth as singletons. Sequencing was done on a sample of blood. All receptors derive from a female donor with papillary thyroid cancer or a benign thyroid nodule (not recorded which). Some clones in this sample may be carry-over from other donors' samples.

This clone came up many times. CDR3 residues: CASSFSTGPSGSSYNEQFF. DNA of the CDR3: TGTGCCAGCAGCTTTAGTACGGGGCCTAGCGGGAGTTCCTACAATGAGCAGTTCTTC. The chain links TRBV7-2 to TRBJ2-1; 10 bases align to TRBD2. With 3 bases clipped from V and 1 base from J, the junction kept 12 bases outside the gene matches. The CDR3 extends over 19 amino acids. Germline V gene lookup returns CDR1 SGHTA and CDR2 FQGNSA. Full variable domain (missing parts from reference TRBV7-2 and TRBJ2-1): GAGVSQSPSNKVTEKGKDVELRCDPISGHTALYWYRQSLGQGLEFLIYFQGNSAPDKSGLPSDRFSAERTGGSVSTLTIQRTQQEDSAVYLCASSFSTGPSGSSYNEQFFGPGTRLTVL.

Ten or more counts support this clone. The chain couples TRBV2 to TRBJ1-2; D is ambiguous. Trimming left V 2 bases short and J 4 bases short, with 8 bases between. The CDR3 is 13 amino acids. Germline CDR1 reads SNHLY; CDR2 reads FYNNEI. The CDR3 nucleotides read TGTGCCAGCAGTGAATCCGGGTTCTATGGCTACACCTTC. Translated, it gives CASSESGFYGYTF.

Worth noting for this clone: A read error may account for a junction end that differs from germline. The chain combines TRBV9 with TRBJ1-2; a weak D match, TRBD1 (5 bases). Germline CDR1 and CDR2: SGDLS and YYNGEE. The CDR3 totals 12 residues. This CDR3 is CASSVGLGDGTF. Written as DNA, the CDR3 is TGTGCCAGCAGCGTAGGATTGGGGGACGGCACATTC.

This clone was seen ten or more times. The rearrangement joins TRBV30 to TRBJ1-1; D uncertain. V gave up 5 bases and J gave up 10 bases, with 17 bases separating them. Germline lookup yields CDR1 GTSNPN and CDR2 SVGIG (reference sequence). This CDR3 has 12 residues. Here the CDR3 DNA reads TGTGCCTGGGGGGAATGGCAGAGAGGAGCTTTCTTT. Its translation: CAWGEWQRGAFF.

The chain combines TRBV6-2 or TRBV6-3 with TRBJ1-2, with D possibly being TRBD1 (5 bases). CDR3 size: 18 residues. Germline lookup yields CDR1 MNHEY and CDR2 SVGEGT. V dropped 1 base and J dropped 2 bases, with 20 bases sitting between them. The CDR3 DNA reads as TGTGCCAGCAGTTACTTTAAAACCGGGACTGGGCTGAACTATGGCTACACCTTC. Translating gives CASSYFKTGTGLNYGYTF.

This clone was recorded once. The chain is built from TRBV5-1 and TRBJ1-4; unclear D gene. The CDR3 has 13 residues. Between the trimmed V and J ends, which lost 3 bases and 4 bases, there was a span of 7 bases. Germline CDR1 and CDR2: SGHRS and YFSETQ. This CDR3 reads CASSSQSNEKLFF. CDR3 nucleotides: TGCGCCAGCAGCTCGCAGAGTAATGAAAAACTGTTTTTT.

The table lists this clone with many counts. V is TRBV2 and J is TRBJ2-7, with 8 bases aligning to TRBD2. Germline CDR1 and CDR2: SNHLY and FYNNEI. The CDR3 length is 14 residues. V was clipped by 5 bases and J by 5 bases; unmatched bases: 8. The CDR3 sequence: CASSLAGRGDEQYF. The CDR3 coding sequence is TGTGCCAGCAGTTTAGCGGGAAGGGGGGACGAGCAGTACTTC.

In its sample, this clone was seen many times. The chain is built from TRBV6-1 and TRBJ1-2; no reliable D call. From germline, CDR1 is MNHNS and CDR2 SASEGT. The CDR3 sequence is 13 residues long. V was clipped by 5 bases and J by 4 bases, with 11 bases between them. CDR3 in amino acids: CASSPKNGYGYTF. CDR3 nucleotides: TGTGCCAGCAGTCCCAAGAATGGCTATGGCTACACCTTC.

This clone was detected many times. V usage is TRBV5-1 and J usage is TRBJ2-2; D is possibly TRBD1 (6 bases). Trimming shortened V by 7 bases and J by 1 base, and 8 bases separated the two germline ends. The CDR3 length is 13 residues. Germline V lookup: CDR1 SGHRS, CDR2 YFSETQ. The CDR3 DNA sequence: TGCGCCAGCTCGACAGGGAACACCGGGGAGCTGTTTTTT. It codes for CASSTGNTGELFF.

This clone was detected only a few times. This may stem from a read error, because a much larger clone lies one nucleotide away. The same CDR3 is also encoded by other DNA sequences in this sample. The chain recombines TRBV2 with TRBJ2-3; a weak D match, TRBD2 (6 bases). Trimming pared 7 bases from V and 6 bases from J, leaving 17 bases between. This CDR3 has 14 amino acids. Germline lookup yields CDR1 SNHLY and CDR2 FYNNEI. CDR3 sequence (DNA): TGTGCCAGCAACTTAAGAAGGGGAGGTGATACGCAGTATTTT. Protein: CASNLRRGGDTQYF.

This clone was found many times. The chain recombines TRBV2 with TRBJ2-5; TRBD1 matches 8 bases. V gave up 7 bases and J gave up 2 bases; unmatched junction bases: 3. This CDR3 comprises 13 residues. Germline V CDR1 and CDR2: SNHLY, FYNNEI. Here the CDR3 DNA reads TGTGCCAGCAAGGGACAGGCTCAAGAGACCCAGTACTTC. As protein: CASKGQAQETQYF.

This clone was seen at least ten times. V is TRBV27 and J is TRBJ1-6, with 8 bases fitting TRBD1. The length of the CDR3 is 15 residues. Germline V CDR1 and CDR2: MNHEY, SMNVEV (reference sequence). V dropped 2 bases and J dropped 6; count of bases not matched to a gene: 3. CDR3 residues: CASSLTGGSNSPLHF. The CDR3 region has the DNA TGTGCCAGCAGTTTAACAGGGGGAAGTAATTCACCCCTCCACTTT.

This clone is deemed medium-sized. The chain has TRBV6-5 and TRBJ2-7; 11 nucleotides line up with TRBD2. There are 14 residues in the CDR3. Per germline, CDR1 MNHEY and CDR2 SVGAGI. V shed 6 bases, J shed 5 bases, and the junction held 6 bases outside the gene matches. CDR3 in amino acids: CASSLLAGDNEQYF. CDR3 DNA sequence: TGTGCCAGCAGCTTACTAGCGGGAGATAACGAGCAGTACTTC.

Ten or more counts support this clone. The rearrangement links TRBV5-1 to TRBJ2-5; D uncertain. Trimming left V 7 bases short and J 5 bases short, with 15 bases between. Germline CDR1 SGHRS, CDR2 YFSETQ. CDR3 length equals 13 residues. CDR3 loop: CASGIYSRETQYF. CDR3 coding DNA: TGCGCCAGCGGCATATACTCGCGGGAGACCCAGTACTTC.

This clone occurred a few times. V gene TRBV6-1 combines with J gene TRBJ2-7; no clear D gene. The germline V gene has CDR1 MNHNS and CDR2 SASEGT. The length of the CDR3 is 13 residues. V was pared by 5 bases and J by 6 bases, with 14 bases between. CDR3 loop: CASSPLRVSEQYF. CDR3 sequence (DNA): TGTGCCAGCAGTCCCCTTAGGGTATCCGAGCAGTACTTC.

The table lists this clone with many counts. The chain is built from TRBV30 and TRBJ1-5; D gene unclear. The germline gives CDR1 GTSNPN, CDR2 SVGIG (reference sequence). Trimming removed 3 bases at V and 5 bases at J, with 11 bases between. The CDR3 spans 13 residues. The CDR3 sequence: CAWSQDGDQPQHF. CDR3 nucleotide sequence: TGTGCCTGGAGCCAGGACGGGGATCAGCCCCAGCATTTT.

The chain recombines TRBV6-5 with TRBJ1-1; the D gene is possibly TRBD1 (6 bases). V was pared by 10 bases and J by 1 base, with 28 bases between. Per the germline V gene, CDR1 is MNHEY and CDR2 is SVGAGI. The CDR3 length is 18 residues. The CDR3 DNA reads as TGTGCCACTGGTACGCGGGGGCGCGGACCACCAACGAACACTGAAGCTTTCTTT. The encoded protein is CATGTRGRGPPTNTEAFF.

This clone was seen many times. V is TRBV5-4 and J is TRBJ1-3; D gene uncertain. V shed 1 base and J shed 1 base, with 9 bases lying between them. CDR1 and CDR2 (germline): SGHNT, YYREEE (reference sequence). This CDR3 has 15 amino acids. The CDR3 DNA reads TGTGCCAGCAGCTTGCCTCCAGGATCTGGAAACACCATATATTTT. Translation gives CASSLPPGSGNTIYF.

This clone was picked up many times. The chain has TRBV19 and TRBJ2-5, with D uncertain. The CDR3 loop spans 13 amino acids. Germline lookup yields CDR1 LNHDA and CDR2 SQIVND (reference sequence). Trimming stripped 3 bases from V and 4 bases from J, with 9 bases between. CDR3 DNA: TGTGCCAGTAGTATCCCCCCGGGAGAGACCCAGTACTTC. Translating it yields CASSIPPGETQYF.

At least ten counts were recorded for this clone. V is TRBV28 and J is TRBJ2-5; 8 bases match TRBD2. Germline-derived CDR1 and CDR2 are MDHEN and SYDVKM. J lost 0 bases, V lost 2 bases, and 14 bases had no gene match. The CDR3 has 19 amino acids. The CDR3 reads CASSLPATPAGENQETQYF. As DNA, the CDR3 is TGTGCCAGCAGTTTACCCGCAACCCCAGCGGGAGAGAACCAAGAGACCCAGTACTTC.

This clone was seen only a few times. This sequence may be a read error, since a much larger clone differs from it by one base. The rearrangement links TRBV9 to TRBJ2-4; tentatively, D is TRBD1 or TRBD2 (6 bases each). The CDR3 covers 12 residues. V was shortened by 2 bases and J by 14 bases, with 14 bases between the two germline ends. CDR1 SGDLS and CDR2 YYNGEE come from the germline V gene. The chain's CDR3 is CASSVKGGSKYF. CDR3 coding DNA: TGTGCCAGCAGCGTTAAGGGGGGAAGTAAGTACTTC. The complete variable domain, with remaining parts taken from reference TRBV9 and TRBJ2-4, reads DSGVTQTPKHLITATGQRVTLRCSPRSGDLSVYWYQQSLDQGLQFLIQYYNGEERAKGNILERFSAQQFPDLHSELNLSSLELGDSALYFCASSVKGGSKYFGAGTRLSVL.

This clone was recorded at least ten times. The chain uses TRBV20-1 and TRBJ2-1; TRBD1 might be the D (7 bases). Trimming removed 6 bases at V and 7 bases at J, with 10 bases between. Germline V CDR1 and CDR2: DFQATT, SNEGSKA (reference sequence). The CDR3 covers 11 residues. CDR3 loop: CSAAGGNEQFF. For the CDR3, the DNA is TGCAGTGCAGCAGGGGGGAATGAGCAGTTCTTC.

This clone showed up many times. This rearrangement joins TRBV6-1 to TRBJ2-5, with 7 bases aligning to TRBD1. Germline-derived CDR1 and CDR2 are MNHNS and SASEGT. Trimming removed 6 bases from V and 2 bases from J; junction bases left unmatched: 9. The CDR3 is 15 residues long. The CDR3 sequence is CASSGTEGPQETQYF. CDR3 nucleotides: TGTGCCAGCAGCGGGACAGAAGGGCCGCAAGAGACCCAGTACTTC.

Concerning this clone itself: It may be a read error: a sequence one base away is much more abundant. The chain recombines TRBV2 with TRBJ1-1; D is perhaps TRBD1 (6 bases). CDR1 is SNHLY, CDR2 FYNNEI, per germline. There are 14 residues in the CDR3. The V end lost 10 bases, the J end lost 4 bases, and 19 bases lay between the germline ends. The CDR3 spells CATLRGGDGTEAFF. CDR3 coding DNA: TGTGCCACCCTCCGAGGGGGGGACGGCACTGAAGCTTTCTTT.

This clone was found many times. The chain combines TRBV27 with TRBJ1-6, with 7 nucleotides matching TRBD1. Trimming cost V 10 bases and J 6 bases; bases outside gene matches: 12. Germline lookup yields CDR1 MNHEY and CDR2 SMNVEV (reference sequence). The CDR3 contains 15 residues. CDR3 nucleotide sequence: TGTGCCACCACCGGGGCAGGGGGGAGTAATTCACCCCTCCACTTT. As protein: CATTGAGGSNSPLHF.

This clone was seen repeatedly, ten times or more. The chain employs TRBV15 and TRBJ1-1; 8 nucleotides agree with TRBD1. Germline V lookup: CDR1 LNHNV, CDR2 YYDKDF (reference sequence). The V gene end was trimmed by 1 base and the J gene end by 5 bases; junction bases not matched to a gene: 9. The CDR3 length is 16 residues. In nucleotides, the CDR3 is TGTGCCACCAGCAGAGTAGGGGCAGGGGGCAGGACTGAAGCTTTCTTT. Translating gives CATSRVGAGGRTEAFF.

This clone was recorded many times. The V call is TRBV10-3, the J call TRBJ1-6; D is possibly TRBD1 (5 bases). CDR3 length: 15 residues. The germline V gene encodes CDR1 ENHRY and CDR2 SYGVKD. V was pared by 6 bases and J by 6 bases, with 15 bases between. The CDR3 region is CAISYAADSNSPLHF. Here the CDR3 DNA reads TGTGCCATCAGCTACGCCGCCGACAGTAATTCACCCCTCCACTTT.